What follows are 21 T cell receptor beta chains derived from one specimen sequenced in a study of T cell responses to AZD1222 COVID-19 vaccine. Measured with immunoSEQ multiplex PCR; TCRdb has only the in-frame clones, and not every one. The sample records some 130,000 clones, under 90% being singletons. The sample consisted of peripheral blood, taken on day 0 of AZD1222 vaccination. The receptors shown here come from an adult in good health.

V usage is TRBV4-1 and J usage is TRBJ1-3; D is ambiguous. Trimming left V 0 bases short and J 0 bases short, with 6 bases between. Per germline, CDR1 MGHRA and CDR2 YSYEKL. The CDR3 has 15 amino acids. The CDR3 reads CASSQDRSSGNTIYF. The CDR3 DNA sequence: TGCGCCAGCAGCCAAGATAGGTCCTCTGGAAACACCATATATTTT.

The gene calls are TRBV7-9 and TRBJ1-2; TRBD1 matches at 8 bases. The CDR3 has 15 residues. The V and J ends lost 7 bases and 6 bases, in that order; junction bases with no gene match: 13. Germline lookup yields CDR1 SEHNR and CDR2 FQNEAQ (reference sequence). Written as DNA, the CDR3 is TGTGCCAGCACCCGAGAACGACAGGGGCCCGATGGCTACACCTTC. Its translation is CASTRERQGPDGYTF. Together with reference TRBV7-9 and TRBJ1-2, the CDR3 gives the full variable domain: DTGVSQNPRHKITKRGQNVTFRCDPISEHNRLYWYRQTLGQGPEFLTYFQNEAQLEKSRLLSDRFSAERPKGSFSTLEIQRTEQGDSAMYLCASTRERQGPDGYTFGSGTRLTVV.

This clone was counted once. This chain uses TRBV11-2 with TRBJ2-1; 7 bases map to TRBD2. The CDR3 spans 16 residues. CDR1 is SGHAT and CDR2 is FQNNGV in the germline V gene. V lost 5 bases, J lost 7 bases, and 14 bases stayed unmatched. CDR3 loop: CASSPKSAGESNEQFF. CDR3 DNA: TGTGCCAGCAGCCCAAAAAGTGCGGGGGAGTCAAATGAGCAGTTCTTC.

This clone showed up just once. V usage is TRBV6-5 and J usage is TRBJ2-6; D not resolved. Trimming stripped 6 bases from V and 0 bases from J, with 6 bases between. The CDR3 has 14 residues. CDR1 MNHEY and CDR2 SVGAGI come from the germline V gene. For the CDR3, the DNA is TGTGCCAGCAGCCCAGGCTCTGGGGCCAACGTCCTGACTTTC. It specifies CASSPGSGANVLTF.

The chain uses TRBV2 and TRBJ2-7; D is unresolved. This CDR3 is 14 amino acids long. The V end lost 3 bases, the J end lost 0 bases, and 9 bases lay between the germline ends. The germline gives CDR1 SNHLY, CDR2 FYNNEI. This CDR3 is CASSDQSDSYEQYF. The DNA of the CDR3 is TGTGCCAGCAGTGATCAGTCGGACTCCTACGAGCAGTACTTC.

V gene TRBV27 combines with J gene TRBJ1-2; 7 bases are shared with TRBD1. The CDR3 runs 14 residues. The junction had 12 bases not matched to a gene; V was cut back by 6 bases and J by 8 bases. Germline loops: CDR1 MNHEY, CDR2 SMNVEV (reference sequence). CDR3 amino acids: CASSPQGVSNGYTF. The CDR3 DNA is TGTGCCAGCAGCCCGCAGGGGGTGAGCAACGGCTACACCTTC.

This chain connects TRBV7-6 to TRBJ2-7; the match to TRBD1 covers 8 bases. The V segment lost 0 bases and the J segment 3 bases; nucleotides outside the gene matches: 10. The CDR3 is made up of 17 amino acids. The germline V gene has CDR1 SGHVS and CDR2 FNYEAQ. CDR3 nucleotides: TGTGCCAGCAGCTTAGCGTCGTGGGGCACAGGGGGCTACGAGCAGTACTTC. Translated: CASSLASWGTGGYEQYF.

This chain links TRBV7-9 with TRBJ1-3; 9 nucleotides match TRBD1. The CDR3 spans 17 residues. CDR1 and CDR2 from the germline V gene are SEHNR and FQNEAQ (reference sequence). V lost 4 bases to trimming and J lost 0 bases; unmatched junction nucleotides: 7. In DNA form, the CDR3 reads TGTGCCAGCAGCTCTTGGGACAGGGCCTTCTCTGGAAACACCATATATTTT. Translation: CASSSWDRAFSGNTIYF.

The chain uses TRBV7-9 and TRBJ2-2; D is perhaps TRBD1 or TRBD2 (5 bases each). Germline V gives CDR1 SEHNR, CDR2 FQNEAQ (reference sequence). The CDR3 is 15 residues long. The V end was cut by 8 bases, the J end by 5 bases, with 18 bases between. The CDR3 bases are TGTGCCAGCTGTGTGGCCTTTGGGGGTACCGGGGAGCTGTTTTTT. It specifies CASCVAFGGTGELFF.

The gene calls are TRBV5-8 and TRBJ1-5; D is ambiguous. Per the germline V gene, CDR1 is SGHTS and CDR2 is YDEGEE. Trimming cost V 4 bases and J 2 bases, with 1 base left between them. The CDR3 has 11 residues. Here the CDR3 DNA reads TGTGCCAGCAGCCGCAATCAGCCCCAGCATTTT. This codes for CASSRNQPQHF.

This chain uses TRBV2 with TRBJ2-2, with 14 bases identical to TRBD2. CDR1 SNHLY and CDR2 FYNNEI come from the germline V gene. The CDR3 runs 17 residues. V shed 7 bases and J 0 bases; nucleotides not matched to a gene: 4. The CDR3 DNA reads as TGTGCCAGCACAGGACTAGCGGGGGGTTCGAACACCGGGGAGCTGTTTTTT. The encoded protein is CASTGLAGGSNTGELFF.

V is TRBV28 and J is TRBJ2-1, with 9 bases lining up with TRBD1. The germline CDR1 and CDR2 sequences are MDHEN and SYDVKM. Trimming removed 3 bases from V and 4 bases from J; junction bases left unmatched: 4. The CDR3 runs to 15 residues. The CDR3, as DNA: TGTGCCAGCAGTTTGGGACAGGGTAAATACAATGAGCAGTTCTTC. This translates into CASSLGQGKYNEQFF.

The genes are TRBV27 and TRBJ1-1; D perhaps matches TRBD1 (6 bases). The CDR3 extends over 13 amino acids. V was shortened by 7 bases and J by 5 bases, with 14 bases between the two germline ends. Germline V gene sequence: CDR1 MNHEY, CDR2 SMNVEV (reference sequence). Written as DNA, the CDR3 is TGTGCCAGCACCAGGGGAATGGGGACTGAAGCTTTCTTT. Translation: CASTRGMGTEAFF.

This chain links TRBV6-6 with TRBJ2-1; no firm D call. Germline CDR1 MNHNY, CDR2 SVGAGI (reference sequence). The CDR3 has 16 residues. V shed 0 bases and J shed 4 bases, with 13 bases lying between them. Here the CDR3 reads CASSYSSPTRYNEQFF. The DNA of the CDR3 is TGTGCCAGCAGTTACTCAAGTCCCACTCGGTACAATGAGCAGTTCTTC.

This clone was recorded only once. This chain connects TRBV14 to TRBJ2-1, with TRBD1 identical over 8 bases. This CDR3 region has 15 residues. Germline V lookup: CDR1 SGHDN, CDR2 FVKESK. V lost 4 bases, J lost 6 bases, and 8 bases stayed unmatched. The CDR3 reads CASSRRGLALNEQFF. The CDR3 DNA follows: TGTGCCAGCAGCCGCAGGGGGCTAGCGCTCAATGAGCAGTTCTTC.

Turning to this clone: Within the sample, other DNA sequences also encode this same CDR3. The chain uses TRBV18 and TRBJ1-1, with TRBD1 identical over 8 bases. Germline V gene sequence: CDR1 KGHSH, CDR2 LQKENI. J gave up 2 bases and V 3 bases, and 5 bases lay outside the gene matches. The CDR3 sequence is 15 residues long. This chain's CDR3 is CASSPMTGANTEAFF. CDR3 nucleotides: TGTGCCAGCTCACCGATGACAGGGGCAAACACTGAAGCTTTCTTT.

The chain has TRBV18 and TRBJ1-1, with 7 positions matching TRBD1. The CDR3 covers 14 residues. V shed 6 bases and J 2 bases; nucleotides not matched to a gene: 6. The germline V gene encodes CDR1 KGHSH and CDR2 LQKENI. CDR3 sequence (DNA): TGTGCCAGCTCTCCAACAGGGGAAAACACTGAAGCTTTCTTT. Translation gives CASSPTGENTEAFF.

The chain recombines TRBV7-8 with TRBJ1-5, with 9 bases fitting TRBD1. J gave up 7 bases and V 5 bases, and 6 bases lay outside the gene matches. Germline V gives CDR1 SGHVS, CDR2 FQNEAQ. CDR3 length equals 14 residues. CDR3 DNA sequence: TGTGCCAGCAGCCCGGACAGGGGTCGGCAGCCCCAGCATTTT. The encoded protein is CASSPDRGRQPQHF. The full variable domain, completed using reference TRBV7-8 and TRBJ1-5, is GAGVSQSPRYKVAKRGQDVALRCDPISGHVSLFWYQQALGQGPEFLTYFQNEAQLDKSGLPSDRFFAERPEGSVSTLKIQRTQQEDSAVYLCASSPDRGRQPQHFGDGTRLSIL.

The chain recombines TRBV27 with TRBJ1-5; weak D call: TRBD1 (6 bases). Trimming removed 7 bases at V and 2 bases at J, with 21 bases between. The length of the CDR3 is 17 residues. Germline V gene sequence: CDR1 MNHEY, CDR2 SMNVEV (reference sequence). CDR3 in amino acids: CASTPSYGGQGNQPQHF. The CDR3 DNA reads TGTGCCAGCACTCCCAGCTATGGGGGCCAGGGCAATCAGCCCCAGCATTTT.

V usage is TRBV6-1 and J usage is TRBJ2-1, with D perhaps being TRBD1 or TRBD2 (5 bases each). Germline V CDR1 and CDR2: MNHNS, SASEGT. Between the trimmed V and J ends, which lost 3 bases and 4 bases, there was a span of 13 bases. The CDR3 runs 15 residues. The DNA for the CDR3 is TGTGCCAGCAGTGACCGGGACCCCTCTTACAATGAGCAGTTCTTC. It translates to CASSDRDPSYNEQFF.

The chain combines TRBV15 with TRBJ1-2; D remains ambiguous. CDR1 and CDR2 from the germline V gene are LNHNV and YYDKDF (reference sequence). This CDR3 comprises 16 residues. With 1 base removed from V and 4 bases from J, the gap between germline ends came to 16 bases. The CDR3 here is CATSRVHPPGIYGYTF. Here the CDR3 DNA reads TGTGCCACCAGCAGAGTTCACCCTCCAGGCATCTATGGCTACACCTTC. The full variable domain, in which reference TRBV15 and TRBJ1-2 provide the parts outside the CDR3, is DAMVIQNPRYQVTQFGKPVTLSCSQTLNHNVMYWYQQKSSQAPKLLFHYYDKDFNNEADTPDNFQSRRPNTSFCFLDIRSPGLGDTAMYLCATSRVHPPGIYGYTFGSGTRLTVV.